This T cell receptor (beta chain) is drawn from a study of T cell repertoires in cytomegalovirus infection. In the study overall: From public TCR beta signatures came an indication of both CMV infection and matching HLA type.

V was shortened by 6 bases and J by 1 base, with 19 bases between the two germline ends. This CDR3 contains 17 residues. The germline V gene encodes CDR1 MNHEY and CDR2 SVGAGI. Study results and limitations: The ex vivo response was dominated by HLA-C-restricted CMV-specific TCR beta clonotypes.

For this clonotype: Antigen specificity is unknown.

TCRdb reprocessed the reads via MiXCR and lists one record per CDR3 protein. The data show a few hundred thousand distinct CDR3 sequences, with about 35% seen just once and 13% held by the top ten. The source is a human donor in good health (CMV status not recorded). Some clones in this sample may be carry-over from other donors' samples. V usage is TRBV6-5 and J usage is TRBJ2-1; TRBD1 is a possible D gene (6 bases). Sequenced here: cultured PBMCs, sampled from culture after CMV antigen stimulation. CDR3 nucleotides: TGTGCCAGCAGCCGCCCCCTAATAGGGGGTTCCTACAATGAGCAGTTCTTC. This encodes CASSRPLIGGSYNEQFF.